This TCR beta chain was recovered during a study of early stage breast cancer tumors. Background on the study: The ER+/PR+/HER2- tumors included seven or eight ductal and four lobular carcinomas.

In germline, CDR1 is SGDLS, CDR2 YYNGEE. V dropped 5 bases and J dropped 6; count of bases not matched to a gene: 10. This CDR3 region has 15 residues. This clone has only one observation. Sequencing used immunoSEQ multiplex PCR; TCRdb keeps in-frame clones, though not all of them. Altogether tens of thousands of clones are present, about 74% being singletons, with the ten largest covering approximately 3.6%. The sample comprised blood. This sequence was found in a person in their thirties with breast cancer. J is TRBJ2-1 and V is TRBV9; 8 bases map to TRBD2. CDR3 sequence (DNA): TGTGCCAGCAGACCCGGTGGGGCGGGAGGCAATGAGCAGTTCTTC. Translated, it gives CASRPGGAGGNEQFF.